The source of this T cell receptor (beta chain) is a study of vaccination and CD4 T cells after COVID-19. Study-level information: Following dose two, a median about 65 days (range 14 to 241) passed before post-vaccine samples were taken.

Treatment: 10-day PBMC culture with coronavirus spike peptide pools or control peptides (ViraFEST assay). One should note that the unexposed donor's CD4+ T cells were collected before the COVID-19 pandemic (2011-2018). Per well, approximately 2.1 million PBMCs were cultured in the presence of around 9.1 IU/ml IL-2 and 8 to 10 ug/ml peptide pools. When enough cells were available, unexposed-donor CD4+ T cells were probed with SARS-CoV-2 S/N and four cold-coronavirus spikes. Whole-study results and caveats: The rise in median SARS-CoV-2-reactive clonotypes, from around 19 to 38, was not significant.

Germline V gives CDR1 MGHDK, CDR2 SYGVNS. V was pared by 6 bases and J by 8 bases, with 13 bases between. This CDR3 is 12 amino acids long. The Oncomine TCR Beta short-read assay sequenced DNA from cultured CD4+ T cells. TCRdb reprocessed the PCR reads with MiXCR, giving one entry per CDR3 protein. The sample gives a few thousand distinct CDR3 sequences, 35% to 45% of which show up once; 43% is in the top ten. Turning to this clonotype: Its target is unknown.

The TCR comes from a human donor in good health. Sequencing input: CD4+ T cells from blood, cultured in vitro. The chain carries TRBV25-1 and TRBJ1-1; D ambiguous. CDR3 nucleotides: TGTGCCAGCAGCTCACTTCGACGGGAAGCTTTCTTT. It codes for CASSSLRREAFF.